This T cell receptor beta chain was identified during a study of naive and memory T cell subsets (dated by TCRdb to about 2017). Notes on the research overall: The figure summarizing these samples reported about 10 blood donors, 7 tuberculin skin test biopsies and 3 saline control biopsies. Skin biopsies were taken from tuberculin skin test sites or from saline-injected control sites and were processed for RNA extraction as described before. PCR2 was typically performed as a SYBR Green qPCR that was stopped at a set threshold, although end-point PCR (approximately 6 cycles) could be used instead for low-input samples. Study-wide conclusions, independent of this receptor: The RNA-based method was acknowledged as potentially sensitive to TCR transcript changes with T cell activation and differentiation. The higher numbers of TCRs at tuberculin skin test sites were interpreted as T cell infiltration of a delayed type IV hypersensitivity reaction. Skin biopsy collection and RNA processing details were not given in the paper but referenced to earlier studies. Both types of skin biopsy reportedly yielded TCR sequences, though far more TCRs came from tuberculin skin test sites.

Interpreted using the paper, the treatment or condition label stands for: skin biopsy from PPD injection site in Mantoux-positive individual. Total RNA, without cell sorting, was DNase treated with RQ1 DNase before reverse transcription, targeting about 1 to 1,100 ng input. A robust, sensitive protocol for the amplification, sequencing and analysis of TCRs was described in the study, in which 3' ligation of a UMI-containing oligonucleotide to TCR cDNA was used. In individuals with a positive Mantoux test, tuberculin skin test biopsies were taken from sites that had been injected with PPD. To check how robust the pipeline was in samples where T cells make up a minority population, libraries were built from skin biopsies and whole blood. Library creation used UMI-ligation and nested PCR. For the blood and skin samples, TCR RNA was reverse transcribed with SuperScript IV using primers for the alpha and beta constant regions. Four rounds of PCR, run with the SP2 primer together with nested alpha and beta constant region primers, were used to amplify the ligated cDNA. T4 RNA ligase 1 was used to ligate an oligonucleotide containing the Illumina SP2 primer and a UMI to the 3' end of the cDNA. To prevent hairpin formation, the 12-nucleotide UMI was made up of two random hexamers with an eight-base spacer between them. From the second PCR onward, TCR alpha and beta chain libraries were processed separately, and dual indexing was applied for multiplexing. After pooling, the indexed libraries were analyzed by capillary electrophoresis and sequenced on either an Illumina MiSeq or NextSeq. Libraries were spiked with PhiX DNA at roughly 4.5-7% so that base diversity was increased and cluster recognition was improved. The published analysis was carried out like this. Demultiplexor took UMIs from read 2, joined the UMIs to the TCR sequence from read 1, and separated reads according to sample indices. V and J genes and V-J junctions were identified by Decombinator, which gave every TCR a five-part identifier that included V and J deletions. Collapsinator relied on UMIs to correct both sequencing errors and PCR amplification heterogeneity, producing a UMI-based abundance for each TCR. CDR3Translator turned identifiers into nucleotide sequence, translated the nucleotide sequence into amino acids, and pulled out CDR3 regions based on terminal motifs. Error-corrected counts of alpha and beta TCRs from blood and skin were compared after being normalized to the amount of input RNA. Clones were called with MiXCR by TCRdb after fastp trimmed the public reads at Q25, and only in-frame beta chains were retained. Rows merge per CDR3 protein into single entries with the most common DNA and genes. These V and J calls rely on TCRdb rather than the paper's analysis. Present in this sample are some 300 distinct CDR3 sequences, approximately 80% of which were seen just once. Less than 10% of the sample is held by the ten biggest clonotypes.

This clonotype was seen once. The antigen it recognizes is unknown. No base-level quality is on record; no much larger clone is a single base apart. This beta chain slipped into a library made for alpha chains as a stray read, so its size is not meaningful. The CDR3 contains 16 residues, cysteine and phenylalanine counted. Only CDR3 DNA remains: 48 bases, in frame from the first base. The V and J ends are trimmed by 0 bases and 2 bases, leaving 11 bases between them. The CDR1 and CDR2 encoded by the germline V gene are SGHRS and YFSETQ. The sequence joins TRBV5-1 to TRBJ2-2; the D call is tentative, TRBD1 or TRBD2, as each matches 5 bases. The sequence derives from an adult in good health. Sequences were derived from skin, sampled from a tuberculin skin test site. The DNA is as follows: TGCGCCAGCAGCTTGGGCCGGGGCGTTAACACCGGGGAGCTGTTTTTT. This sequence encodes CASSLGRGVNTGELFF.